This T cell receptor beta chain comes out of a study of blood T cells in healthy people across ages. For the second PCR, which ran for about 6 to 11 cycles, a sample-barcoded 5' primer and a J-beta primer mix were used. From the 5' RACE reads, TCRdb called clonotypes with MiXCR, one entry per CDR3 protein. The table shows some 940,000 distinct CDR3 sequences, with almost 30% occurring only once. From germline, CDR1 is SEHNR and CDR2 FQNEAQ (reference sequence). The V end lost 3 bases, the J end lost 3 bases, and 14 bases lay between the germline ends. This CDR3 spans 15 amino acids. Note on this clonotype: A read error may be the cause here, since a much bigger clone is one base away.

These data were likewise used in another study, on T cells of mothers and their children.

Sequencing was performed on blood. The receptor was derived from a middle-aged woman in good health. The chain has TRBV7-9 and TRBJ1-1, with TRBD1 as a possible D gene (5 bases). DNA for the CDR3: TGTGCCAGCAGCTTTCTCGCAGGGATGGACACTGAAGCTTTCTTT. Translation: CASSFLAGMDTEAFF.